A single sample is the source of the 30 T cell receptor beta chains below, sequenced in a study of technical replicates of blood from several donors. The table came from immunoSEQ multiplex PCR; TCRdb's copy has only in-frame clones and leaves some out. The repertoire consists of some 85,000 clones, with around 94% occurring once and the leading ten covering 0.3% to 0.45%. The sample taken for sequencing was T cells isolated from PBMCs. The receptors originated from a human donor in good health.

V gene TRBV7-2 combines with J gene TRBJ1-5; 7 bases align to TRBD1. J was trimmed by 5 bases and V by 5 bases; bases with no gene match: 9. The CDR3 is made up of 15 amino acids. The germline V gene has CDR1 SGHTA and CDR2 FQGNSA. In DNA, the CDR3 is TGTGCCAGCAGCCCCAGACAGGGATCCGATCAGCCCCAGCATTTT. Translated: CASSPRQGSDQPQHF.

The chain recombines TRBV19 with TRBJ2-7, with 10 bases lining up with TRBD2. The trim removed 6 bases at V and 4 bases at J, leaving 12 bases unmatched. The germline gives CDR1 LNHDA, CDR2 SQIVND (reference sequence). The CDR3 runs to 16 residues. CDR3: CASSLNVPSGSYEQYF. Written as DNA, the CDR3 is TGTGCCAGTAGCCTCAATGTACCTAGCGGGAGTTACGAGCAGTACTTC.

This chain joins TRBV5-6 and TRBJ2-5; D gene uncertain. Germline CDR1 and CDR2: SGHDT and YYEEEE. V lost 4 bases to trimming and J lost 1 base, with 8 bases between them. The CDR3 spans 13 residues. CDR3 bases: TGTGCCAGCAGCCTCCGGGTCCAAGAGACCCAGTACTTC. It is translated as CASSLRVQETQYF.

The CDR3 DNA follows: TGTGCCAGCAGGAAGGGGGTCACTGAAGCTTTCTTT. Translation gives CASRKGVTEAFF. The J gene is TRBJ1-1, the V gene TRBV5-6; tentative D call: TRBD1 (6 bases). The CDR3 has 12 amino acids. The ends were cut back, 5 bases at V and 4 bases at J, with 9 bases in the middle. Germline CDR1 reads SGHDT; CDR2 reads YYEEEE.

The chain combines TRBV2 with TRBJ1-5; 7 nucleotides match TRBD1. Germline trimming cut 3 bases from V and 4 bases from J; bases unmatched to any gene: 9. The CDR3 has 16 amino acids. Germline V gene lookup returns CDR1 SNHLY and CDR2 FYNNEI. CDR3 region: CASSDGTAFWNQPQHF. Here the CDR3 DNA reads TGTGCCAGCAGTGATGGGACAGCCTTTTGGAATCAGCCCCAGCATTTT. The full variable domain, completed using reference TRBV2 and TRBJ1-5, is EPEVTQTPSHQVTQMGQEVILRCVPISNHLYFYWYRQILGQKVEFLVSFYNNEISEKSEIFDDQFSVERPDGSNFTLKIRSTKLEDSAMYFCASSDGTAFWNQPQHFGDGTRLSIL.

The gene calls are TRBV6-5 and TRBJ2-7; a possible D gene is TRBD1 (5 bases). The germline V gene has CDR1 MNHEY and CDR2 SVGAGI. Trimming removed 2 bases at V and 6 bases at J, with 14 bases between. The CDR3 totals 14 residues. The CDR3 coding sequence is TGTGCCAGCAGTTACAGGCTCGTTGGGGCCGAGCAGTACTTC. Translated, it gives CASSYRLVGAEQYF.

Regarding this clone: The identical CDR3 is also encoded by other nucleotide sequences in the sample. The chain recombines TRBV19 with TRBJ1-2; maybe TRBD1 (5 bases). This CDR3 has 14 amino acids. V lost 3 bases and J lost 2, with 10 bases in between. The V gene's germline CDR1 is LNHDA and CDR2 SQIVND (reference sequence). The CDR3 DNA reads TGTGCCAGTAGTATCGGCCGGGGGAACTATGGCTACACCTTC. It codes for CASSIGRGNYGYTF.

This chain links TRBV30 with TRBJ2-5, with 8 bases matching TRBD2. This CDR3 has 14 amino acids. The germline gives CDR1 GTSNPN, CDR2 SVGIG (reference sequence). Unmatched junction bases numbered 5, after V lost 2 bases and J lost 3 bases. DNA of the CDR3: TGTGCCTGGAGTAGGGGACTAGGTAAAGAGACCCAGTACTTC. It is translated as CAWSRGLGKETQYF.

This clone was counted once. V and J are TRBV27 and TRBJ2-1; 14 nucleotides line up with TRBD2. From germline, CDR1 is MNHEY and CDR2 SMNVEV (reference sequence). The CDR3 spans 14 residues. V lost 4 bases and J lost 12; bases outside the gene matches: 5. The chain's CDR3 is CASSSGTSGSLQFF. In DNA, the CDR3 is TGTGCCAGCAGTTCAGGGACTAGCGGGAGTCTGCAGTTCTTC.

The CDR3 sequence is CASSPVGRGSKEQYF. CDR3 sequence (DNA): TGCGCCAGCAGCCCCGTGGGCAGGGGGAGTAAAGAGCAGTACTTC. J is TRBJ2-7 and V is TRBV5-1, with 7 bases that match TRBD1. The length of the CDR3 is 15 residues. Germline lookup yields CDR1 SGHRS and CDR2 YFSETQ. V shed 4 bases, J shed 7 bases, and the junction held 14 bases outside the gene matches.

The chain couples TRBV6-4 to TRBJ1-2, with TRBD1 identical over 10 bases. The germline V gene encodes CDR1 MRHNA and CDR2 SNTAGT. The CDR3 runs 15 residues. Trimming at V came to 6 bases and at J to 0 bases, leaving 4 bases not matched to a gene. CDR3 DNA sequence: TGTGCCAGCAGAAGAGGACAGGGGGCTAACTATGGCTACACCTTC. Encoded protein: CASRRGQGANYGYTF.

The chain has TRBV5-5 and TRBJ2-7, with D possibly being TRBD2 (5 bases). V was clipped by 0 bases and J by 3 bases, with 16 bases between them. The CDR3 is 16 residues long. Germline V CDR1 and CDR2: SGHKS, YYEKEE (reference sequence). For the CDR3, the DNA is TGTGCCAGCAGCTTGGAGTATCTGGAGAGGGTCTACGAGCAGTACTTC. As protein: CASSLEYLERVYEQYF. The variable domain in full, completed from reference TRBV5-5 and TRBJ2-7, reads DAGVTQSPTHLIKTRGQQVTLRCSPISGHKSVSWYQQVLGQGPQFIFQYYEKEERGRGNFPDRFSARQFPNYSSELNVNALLLGDSALYLCASSLEYLERVYEQYFGPGTRLTVT.

The V gene is TRBV7-7, the J gene TRBJ1-4; tentative D call: TRBD1 (5 bases). The CDR3 sequence is 15 residues long. The V and J ends lost 5 bases and 8 bases respectively, with 18 bases between them. Germline assignment: CDR1 SSHAT and CDR2 FNYEAQ (reference sequence). In DNA, the CDR3 is TGTGCCAGCAGCCAAACGGGGGATGAGGGCGAAAAACTGTTTTTT. Translating gives CASSQTGDEGEKLFF.

The genes are TRBV7-9 and TRBJ1-2; D is uncertain. This CDR3 has 13 residues. The V gene lost 5 bases and the J gene lost 8 bases, with 15 bases spanning the gap. Looked up from germline, CDR1 is SEHNR and CDR2 is FQNEAQ (reference sequence). The CDR3 reads CASSQGPGRGYTF. In DNA, the CDR3 is TGTGCCAGCAGCCAAGGACCCGGGAGGGGCTACACCTTC.

The chain carries TRBV12-5 and TRBJ2-7; 13 bases map to TRBD2. Trimming at V came to 2 bases and at J to 1 base, leaving 8 bases not matched to a gene. Germline CDR1 and CDR2: LGHNT and FRNRAP. This CDR3 has 18 residues. CDR3 in amino acids: CASGLPKLAGGPSYEQYF. The CDR3 DNA sequence: TGTGCTAGTGGTTTGCCAAAACTAGCGGGAGGGCCATCCTACGAGCAGTACTTC. The full variable domain, its missing parts supplied by reference TRBV12-5 and TRBJ2-7, is DARVTQTPRHKVTEMGQEVTMRCQPILGHNTVFWYRQTMMQGLELLAYFRNRAPLDDSGMPKDRFSAEMPDATLATLKIQPSEPRDSAVYFCASGLPKLAGGPSYEQYFGPGTRLTVT.

The V gene is TRBV30, the J gene TRBJ1-2, with 8 bases identical to TRBD1. This CDR3 is 14 amino acids long. The germline CDR1 and CDR2 sequences are GTSNPN and SVGIG (reference sequence). J lost 5 bases, V lost 2 bases, and 7 bases had no gene match. CDR3 in amino acids: CAWSSGQGVYGYTF. DNA of the CDR3: TGTGCCTGGAGTTCAGGACAGGGTGTGTATGGCTACACCTTC.

The V gene is TRBV19, the J gene TRBJ2-7; 7 bases are a match to TRBD1. J gave up 2 bases and V 5 bases, and 6 bases lay outside the gene matches. The V gene's germline CDR1 is LNHDA and CDR2 SQIVND (reference sequence). CDR3 length: 14 amino acids. CDR3 region: CASSERQGAYEQYF. The CDR3 coding sequence is TGTGCCAGTAGTGAGCGACAGGGTGCCTACGAGCAGTACTTC.

This sequence joins TRBV6-1 and TRBJ2-3; D not resolved. V lost 4 bases and J 7 bases, leaving 18 bases between the germline ends. The germline gives CDR1 MNHNS, CDR2 SASEGT. This CDR3 is built from 15 residues. CDR3 sequence (DNA): TGTGCCAGCAGTGGGGCCATAGACCGGATAAATACGCAGTATTTT. Translating gives CASSGAIDRINTQYF.

This clone was recorded a few times. CDR3 DNA sequence: TGTGCCAGCAGCATCGGACTAGCGGGCGAGCAGTACTTC. This encodes CASSIGLAGEQYF. The V call is TRBV5-4, the J call TRBJ2-7; TRBD2 matches 11 bases. Germline CDR1 and CDR2: SGHNT and YYREEE (reference sequence). This CDR3 contains 13 residues. Unmatched junction bases numbered 3, after V lost 4 bases and J lost 6 bases.

The chain has TRBV28 and TRBJ1-4, with TRBD1 matching over 9 bases. J was trimmed by 8 bases and V by 6 bases; bases with no gene match: 7. This CDR3 region has 14 residues. Germline CDR1 is MDHEN and CDR2 is SYDVKM. The CDR3 coding sequence is TGTGCCAGCAGCATGGACAGGGGAGGGGAAAAACTGTTTTTT. Its protein product is CASSMDRGGEKLFF.

The chain joins TRBV2 to TRBJ1-5; D is uncertain. CDR3 length equals 14 residues. The germline V gene has CDR1 SNHLY and CDR2 FYNNEI. The V and J ends lost 2 bases and 1 base respectively, with 6 bases between them. The CDR3 here is CASSESGSNQPQHF. In DNA, the CDR3 is TGTGCCAGCAGTGAAAGCGGGAGCAATCAGCCCCAGCATTTT.

The chain recombines TRBV25-1 with TRBJ1-5, with D hard to call. Per the germline V gene, CDR1 is MGHDK and CDR2 is SYGVNS. The CDR3 contains 13 residues. V lost 6 bases and J lost 0, with 6 bases in between. The CDR3 spells CASSQNSNQPQHF. The CDR3 DNA is TGTGCCAGCAGCCAAAATAGCAATCAGCCCCAGCATTTT.

The CDR3 sequence: CSVVMGSTIYF. CDR3 nucleotides: TGCAGCGTTGTTATGGGGAGCACCATATATTTT. This chain joins TRBV29-1 and TRBJ1-3; D is unresolved. The V gene's germline CDR1 is SQVTM and CDR2 ANQGSEA. With 4 bases removed from V and 9 bases from J, the gap between germline ends came to 10 bases. The CDR3 spans 11 residues.

CDR3 nucleotides: TGTGCCACCAGCAGAGTGCAGGGGGCCACCAGGAACACTGAAGCTTTCTTT. Translation: CATSRVQGATRNTEAFF. The chain recombines TRBV15 with TRBJ1-1; 8 bases line up with TRBD1. Germline values: CDR1 LNHNV, CDR2 YYDKDF (reference sequence). The CDR3 loop spans 17 amino acids. The junction had 8 bases not matched to a gene; V was cut back by 1 base and J by 1 base.

Written as DNA, the CDR3 is TGTGCCAGCAGTCGACAGGGGTTTTTGGAGCAGTACTTC. This sequence encodes CASSRQGFLEQYF. V is TRBV25-1 and J is TRBJ2-7, with TRBD1 matching over 8 bases. Germline CDR1 is MGHDK and CDR2 is SYGVNS. V was pared by 5 bases and J by 7 bases, with 7 bases of the junction left unmatched. This CDR3 is built from 13 residues.

The chain links TRBV9 to TRBJ1-2, with a weak D call TRBD1 (6 bases). This CDR3 contains 17 residues. CDR1 is SGDLS and CDR2 is YYNGEE in the germline V gene. V was pared by 0 bases and J by 4 bases, with 19 bases between. The chain's CDR3 is CASSVEGGAVGVYGYTF. The CDR3 coding sequence is TGTGCCAGCAGCGTAGAGGGGGGGGCAGTAGGGGTCTATGGCTACACCTTC.

The chain is built from TRBV27 and TRBJ2-7; the D gene is possibly TRBD1 (5 bases). The CDR3 has 13 residues. V lost 4 bases and J lost 0, with 7 bases in between. Germline lookup yields CDR1 MNHEY and CDR2 SMNVEV (reference sequence). In DNA form, the CDR3 reads TGTGCCAGCAGTTCGGACAACTCCTACGAGCAGTACTTC. Amino acids: CASSSDNSYEQYF.

The V call is TRBV29-1, the J call TRBJ2-7; TRBD2 is a possible D gene (6 bases). Germline V lookup: CDR1 SQVTM, CDR2 ANQGSEA. V lost 5 bases and J 6 bases, leaving 20 bases between the germline ends. The CDR3 runs to 14 residues. The CDR3 loop is CSVRLGGTSGEQYF. Written as DNA, the CDR3 is TGCAGCGTTAGATTAGGCGGGACCTCGGGCGAGCAGTACTTC.

Here the CDR3 DNA reads TGTGCCAGCAGCTACAGGGACAGGGAGGGCTACACCTTC. This sequence encodes CASSYRDREGYTF. V and J are TRBV7-9 and TRBJ1-2, with 9 nucleotides matching TRBD1. The germline V gene has CDR1 SEHNR and CDR2 FQNEAQ (reference sequence). The CDR3 runs 13 residues. V was pared by 4 bases and J by 8 bases, with 5 bases of the junction left unmatched.

The chain carries TRBV2 and TRBJ2-7; maybe TRBD1 (6 bases). V gave up 8 bases and J gave up 2 bases, with 10 bases separating them. This CDR3 spans 12 amino acids. Germline V gene lookup returns CDR1 SNHLY and CDR2 FYNNEI. The CDR3 sequence: CASSGTPYEQYF. For the CDR3, the DNA is TGTGCCAGCTCCGGGACACCCTACGAGCAGTACTTC.